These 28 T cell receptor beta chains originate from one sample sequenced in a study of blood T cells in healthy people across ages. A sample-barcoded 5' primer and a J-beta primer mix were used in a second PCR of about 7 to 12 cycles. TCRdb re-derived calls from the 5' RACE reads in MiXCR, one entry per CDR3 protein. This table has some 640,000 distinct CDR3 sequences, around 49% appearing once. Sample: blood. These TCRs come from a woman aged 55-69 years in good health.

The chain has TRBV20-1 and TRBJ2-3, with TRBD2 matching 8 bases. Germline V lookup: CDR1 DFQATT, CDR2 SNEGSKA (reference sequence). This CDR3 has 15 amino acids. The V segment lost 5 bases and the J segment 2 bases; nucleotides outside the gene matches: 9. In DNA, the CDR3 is TGCAGTGCTTCCCTTCTAGCGGGCAACACAGATACGCAGTATTTT. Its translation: CSASLLAGNTDTQYF.

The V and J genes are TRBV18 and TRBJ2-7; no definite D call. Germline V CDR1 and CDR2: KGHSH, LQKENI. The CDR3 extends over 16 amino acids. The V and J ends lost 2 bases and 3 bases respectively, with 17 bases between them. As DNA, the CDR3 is TGTGCCAGCTCACCATACACGGGCGACACTAACTACGAGCAGTACTTC. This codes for CASSPYTGDTNYEQYF.

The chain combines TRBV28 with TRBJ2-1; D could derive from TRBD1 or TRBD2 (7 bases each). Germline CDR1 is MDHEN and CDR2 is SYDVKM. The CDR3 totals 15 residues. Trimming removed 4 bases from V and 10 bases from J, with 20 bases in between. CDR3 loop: CASSSRVAGGEEQFF. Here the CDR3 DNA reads TGTGCCAGCAGTTCCCGGGTCGCAGGGGGGGAGGAGCAGTTCTTC. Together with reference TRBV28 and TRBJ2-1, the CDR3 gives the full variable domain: DVKVTQSSRYLVKRTGEKVFLECVQDMDHENMFWYRQDPGLGLRLIYFSYDVKMKEKGDIPEGYSVSREKKERFSLILESASTNQTSMYLCASSSRVAGGEEQFFGPGTRLTVL.

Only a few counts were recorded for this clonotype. This chain's CDR3 is CASTYSGTASGEQFF. The CDR3 nucleotides are TGTGCCAGCACCTATTCCGGGACCGCCTCGGGGGAGCAGTTCTTC. The chain joins TRBV9 to TRBJ2-1; D is perhaps TRBD1 or TRBD2 (5 bases each). The CDR3 contains 15 residues. V lost 6 bases and J lost 10, with 23 bases in between. Germline V lookup: CDR1 SGDLS, CDR2 YYNGEE.

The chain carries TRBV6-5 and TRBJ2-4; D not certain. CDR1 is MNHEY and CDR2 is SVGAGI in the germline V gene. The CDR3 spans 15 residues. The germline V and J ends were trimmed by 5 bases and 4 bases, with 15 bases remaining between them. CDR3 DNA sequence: TGTGCCAGCAGTGCTAGGTCGGCCTTAAAAAACATTCAGTACTTC. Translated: CASSARSALKNIQYF.

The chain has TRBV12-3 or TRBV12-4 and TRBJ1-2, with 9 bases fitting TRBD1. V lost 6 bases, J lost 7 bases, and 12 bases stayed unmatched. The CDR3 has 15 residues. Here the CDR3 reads CASSQSGTGWRGYTF. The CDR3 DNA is TGTGCCAGCAGCCAATCCGGGACAGGGTGGCGTGGCTACACCTTC.

The CDR3 reads CASGQWNEQFF. CDR3 bases: TGTGCCAGCGGTCAGTGGAATGAGCAGTTCTTC. V gene TRBV11-2 combines with J gene TRBJ2-1; D is undetermined. Trimming removed 8 bases from V and 7 bases from J, with 9 bases in between. This CDR3 region has 11 residues. Germline V lookup: CDR1 SGHAT, CDR2 FQNNGV. The full variable domain, completed using reference TRBV11-2 and TRBJ2-1, is EAGVAQSPRYKIIEKRQSVAFWCNPISGHATLYWYQQILGQGPKLLIQFQNNGVVDDSQLPKDRFSAERLKGVDSTLKIQPAKLEDSAVYLCASGQWNEQFFGPGTRLTVL.

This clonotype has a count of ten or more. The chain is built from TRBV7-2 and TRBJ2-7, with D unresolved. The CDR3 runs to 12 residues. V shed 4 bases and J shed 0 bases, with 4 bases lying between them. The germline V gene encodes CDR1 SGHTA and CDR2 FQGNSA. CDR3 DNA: TGTGCCAGCAGCTGGAGCTCCTACGAGCAGTACTTC. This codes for CASSWSSYEQYF.

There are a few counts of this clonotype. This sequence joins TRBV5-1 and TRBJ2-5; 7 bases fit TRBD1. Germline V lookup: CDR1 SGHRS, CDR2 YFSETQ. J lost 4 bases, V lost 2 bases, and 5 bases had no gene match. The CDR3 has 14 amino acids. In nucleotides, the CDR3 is TGCGCCAGCAGCTTCGGACAGGCGGGAGAGACCCAGTACTTC. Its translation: CASSFGQAGETQYF.

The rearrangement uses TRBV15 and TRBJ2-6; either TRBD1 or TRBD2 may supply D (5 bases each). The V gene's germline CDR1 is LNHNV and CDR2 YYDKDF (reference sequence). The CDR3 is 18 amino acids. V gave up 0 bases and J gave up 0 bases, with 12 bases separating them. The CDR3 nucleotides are TGTGCCACCAGCAGAGATGGGGTCGGGACCTCTGGGGCCAACGTCCTGACTTTC. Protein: CATSRDGVGTSGANVLTF.

CDR3 sequence reads: CAISRGFGQPQHF. The DNA of the CDR3 is TGTGCCATCAGCAGGGGGTTCGGTCAGCCCCAGCATTTT. This rearrangement joins TRBV10-3 to TRBJ1-5, with TRBD1 matching 7 bases. The V gene's germline CDR1 is ENHRY and CDR2 SYGVKD. The J segment lost 6 bases and the V segment lost 6 bases, leaving 5 bases of the junction unmatched. The CDR3 spans 13 residues.

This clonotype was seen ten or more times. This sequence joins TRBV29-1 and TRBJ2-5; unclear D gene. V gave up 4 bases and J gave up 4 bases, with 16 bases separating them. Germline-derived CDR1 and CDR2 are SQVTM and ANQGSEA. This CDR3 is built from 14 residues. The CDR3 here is CSVGDGSLGETQYF. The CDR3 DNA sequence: TGCAGCGTTGGAGATGGCTCCCTGGGAGAGACCCAGTACTTC.

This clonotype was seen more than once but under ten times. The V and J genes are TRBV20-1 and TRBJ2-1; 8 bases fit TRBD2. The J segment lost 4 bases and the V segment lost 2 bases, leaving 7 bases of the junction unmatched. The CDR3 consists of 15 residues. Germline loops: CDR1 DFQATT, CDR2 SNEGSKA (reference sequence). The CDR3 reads CSARPSGLTYNEQFF. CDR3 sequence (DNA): TGCAGTGCTAGACCTAGCGGGTTAACTTACAATGAGCAGTTCTTC.

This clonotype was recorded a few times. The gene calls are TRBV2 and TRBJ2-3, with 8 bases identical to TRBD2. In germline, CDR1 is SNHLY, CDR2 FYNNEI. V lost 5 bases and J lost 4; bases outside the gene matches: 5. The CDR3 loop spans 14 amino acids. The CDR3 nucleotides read TGTGCCAGCAGTACCGGGACTAGTGCAGATACGCAGTATTTT. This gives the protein CASSTGTSADTQYF.

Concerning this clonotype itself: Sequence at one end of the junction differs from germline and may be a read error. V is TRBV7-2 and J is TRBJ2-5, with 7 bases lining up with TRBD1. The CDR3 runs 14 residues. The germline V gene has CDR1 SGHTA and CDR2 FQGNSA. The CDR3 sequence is CASSPDRVTGEQNF. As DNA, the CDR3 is TGTGCCAGCAGCCCAGACAGGGTAACGGGCGAGCAGAACTTC.

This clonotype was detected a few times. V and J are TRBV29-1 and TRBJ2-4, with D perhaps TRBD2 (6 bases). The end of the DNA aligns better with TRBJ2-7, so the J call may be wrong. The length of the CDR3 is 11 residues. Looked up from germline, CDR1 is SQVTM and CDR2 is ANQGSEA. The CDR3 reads CSALGGYEQYF. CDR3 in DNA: TGCAGCGCCCTGGGAGGCTACGAGCAGTACTTC.

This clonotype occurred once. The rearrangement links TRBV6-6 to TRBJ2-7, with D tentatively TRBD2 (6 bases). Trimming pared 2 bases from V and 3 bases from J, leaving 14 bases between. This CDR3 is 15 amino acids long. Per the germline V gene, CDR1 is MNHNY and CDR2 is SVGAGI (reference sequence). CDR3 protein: CASSYGSGEIYEQYF. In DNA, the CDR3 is TGTGCCAGCAGTTACGGTTCGGGGGAGATCTACGAGCAGTACTTC.

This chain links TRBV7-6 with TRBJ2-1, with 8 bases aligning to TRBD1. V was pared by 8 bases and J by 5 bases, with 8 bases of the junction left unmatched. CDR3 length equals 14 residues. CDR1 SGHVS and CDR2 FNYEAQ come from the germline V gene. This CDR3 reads CASGGQGKNNEQFF. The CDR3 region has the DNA TGTGCCAGCGGTGGACAGGGAAAAAACAATGAGCAGTTCTTC.

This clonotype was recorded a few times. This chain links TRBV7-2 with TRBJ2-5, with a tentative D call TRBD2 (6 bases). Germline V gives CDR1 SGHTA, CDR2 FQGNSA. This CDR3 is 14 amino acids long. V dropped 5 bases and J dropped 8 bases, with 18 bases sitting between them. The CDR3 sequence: CASSQAVLARTQYF. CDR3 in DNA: TGTGCCAGCAGCCAGGCTGTTCTAGCGCGTACCCAGTACTTC.

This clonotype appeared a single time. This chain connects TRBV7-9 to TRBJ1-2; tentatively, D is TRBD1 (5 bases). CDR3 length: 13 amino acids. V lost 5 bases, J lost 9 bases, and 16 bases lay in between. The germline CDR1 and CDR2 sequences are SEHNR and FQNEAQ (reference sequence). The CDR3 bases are TGTGCCAGCAGCGTAGACAGCGGCGTACGCTACACCTTC. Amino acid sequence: CASSVDSGVRYTF.

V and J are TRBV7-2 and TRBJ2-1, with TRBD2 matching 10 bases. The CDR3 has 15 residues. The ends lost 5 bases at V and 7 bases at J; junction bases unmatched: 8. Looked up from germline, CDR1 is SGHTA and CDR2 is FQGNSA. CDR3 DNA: TGTGCCAGCAGCCTGAGCTGGACTAGCGGAAATGAGCAGTTCTTC. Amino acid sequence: CASSLSWTSGNEQFF.

DNA of the CDR3: TGTGCCAGCAGTTCGCTACAGGGGTTAATGAACACTGAAGCTTTCTTT. This gives the protein CASSSLQGLMNTEAFF. The chain is built from TRBV27 and TRBJ1-1; 7 bases fit TRBD1. J lost 0 bases, V lost 4 bases, and 8 bases had no gene match. This CDR3 region has 16 residues. Germline V CDR1 and CDR2: MNHEY, SMNVEV (reference sequence).

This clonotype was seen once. The CDR3 loop is CSARVAGGGRGSDSNQPQHF. CDR3 bases: TGCAGTGCTAGAGTTGCTGGAGGAGGGAGAGGATCAGATAGCAATCAGCCCCAGCATTTT. The chain links TRBV20-1 to TRBJ1-5; D not certain. V lost 1 base and J 0 bases, leaving 25 bases between the germline ends. The germline gives CDR1 DFQATT, CDR2 SNEGSKA (reference sequence). The CDR3 has 20 residues.

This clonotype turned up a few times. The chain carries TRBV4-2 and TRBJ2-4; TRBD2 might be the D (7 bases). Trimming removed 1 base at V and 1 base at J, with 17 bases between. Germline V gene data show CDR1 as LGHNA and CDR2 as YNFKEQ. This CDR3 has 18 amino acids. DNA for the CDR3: TGTGCCAGCAGCCAAGGAGGGGGGGAGGAGGGGGCCAAAAACATTCAGTACTTC. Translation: CASSQGGGEEGAKNIQYF.

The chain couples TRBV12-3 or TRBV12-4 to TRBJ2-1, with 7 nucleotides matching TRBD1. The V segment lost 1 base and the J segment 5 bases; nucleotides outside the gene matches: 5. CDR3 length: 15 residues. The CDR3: CASSLEGQADNEQFF. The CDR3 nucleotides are TGTGCCAGCAGTTTAGAAGGACAGGCTGACAATGAGCAGTTCTTC.

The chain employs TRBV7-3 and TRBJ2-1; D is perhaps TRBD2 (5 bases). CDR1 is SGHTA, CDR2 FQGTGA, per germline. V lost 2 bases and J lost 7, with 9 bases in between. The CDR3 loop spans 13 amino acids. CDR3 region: CASSLQAANEQFF. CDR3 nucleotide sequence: TGTGCCAGCAGCTTACAAGCGGCTAATGAGCAGTTCTTC.

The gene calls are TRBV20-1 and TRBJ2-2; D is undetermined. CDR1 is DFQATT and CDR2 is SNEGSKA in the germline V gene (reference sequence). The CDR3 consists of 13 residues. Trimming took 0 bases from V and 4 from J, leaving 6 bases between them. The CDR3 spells CSAREGSTGELFF. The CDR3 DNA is TGCAGTGCTAGAGAAGGTAGCACCGGGGAGCTGTTTTTT.

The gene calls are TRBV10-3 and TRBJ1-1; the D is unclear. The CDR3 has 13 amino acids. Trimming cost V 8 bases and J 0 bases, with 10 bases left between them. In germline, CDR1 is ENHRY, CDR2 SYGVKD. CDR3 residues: CAIRRLLNTEAFF. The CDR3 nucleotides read TGTGCCATCCGAAGGCTCCTGAACACTGAAGCTTTCTTT.